Shown below are 10 T cell receptor beta chains from a single sample sequenced in a study of blood T cell repertoires in COVID-19. Sequencing was performed with immunoSEQ multiplex PCR; in TCRdb, only in-frame clones are kept and a portion is missing. The sample carries about 250,000 clones, about 87% recorded once. The sequenced sample consisted of PBMCs or T cells enriched from blood (not recorded which). The receptors originated from a woman aged 50 to 60 who had recovered from COVID-19.

The rearrangement links TRBV7-3 to TRBJ2-1, with a possible D match to TRBD1 (6 bases). Deletions cut 5 bases from V and 6 bases from J, with 17 bases between. Germline V gene sequence: CDR1 SGHTA, CDR2 FQGTGA. The CDR3 is made up of 15 amino acids. CDR3 region: CASSPARQDSNEQFF. In DNA form, the CDR3 reads TGTGCCAGCAGCCCCGCCCGACAGGATAGCAATGAGCAGTTCTTC.

The chain couples TRBV6-5 to TRBJ2-2, with D maybe TRBD1 (6 bases). The CDR3 loop spans 14 amino acids. V dropped 7 bases and J dropped 1 base, with 10 bases sitting between them. Germline V gives CDR1 MNHEY, CDR2 SVGAGI. The CDR3 spells CASILTGNTGELFF. CDR3 nucleotides: TGTGCCAGCATTCTGACAGGGAACACCGGGGAGCTGTTTTTT.

The V gene is TRBV30, the J gene TRBJ1-5; D remains unclear. The germline CDR1 and CDR2 sequences are GTSNPN and SVGIG (reference sequence). CDR3 size: 14 residues. V was cut by 0 bases and J by 1 base, with 7 bases left in between. The CDR3 loop reads CAWSVLSSNQPQHF. In DNA form, the CDR3 reads TGTGCCTGGAGTGTACTTAGCAGCAATCAGCCCCAGCATTTT.

J is TRBJ1-1 and V is TRBV2, with TRBD1 matching over 7 bases. Germline V lookup: CDR1 SNHLY, CDR2 FYNNEI. The CDR3 is made up of 14 amino acids. V was clipped by 6 bases and J by 4 bases; unmatched bases: 8. The CDR3 region is CASRDRVGSTEAFF. DNA for the CDR3: TGTGCCAGCAGAGACAGGGTTGGGAGCACTGAAGCTTTCTTT.

The V call is TRBV4-2, the J call TRBJ2-1, with 7 bases aligning to TRBD1. This CDR3 has 19 residues. With 0 bases clipped from V and 4 bases from J, the junction kept 15 bases outside the gene matches. CDR1 LGHNA and CDR2 YNFKEQ come from the germline V gene. The CDR3 is CASSQDTDRALRYYNEQFF. The CDR3 DNA reads as TGTGCCAGCAGCCAAGACACCGACAGGGCCCTCCGATATTACAATGAGCAGTTCTTC.

The chain is built from TRBV28 and TRBJ2-7; TRBD2 aligns across 9 bases. J gave up 2 bases and V 6 bases, and 8 bases lay outside the gene matches. Germline CDR1 MDHEN, CDR2 SYDVKM. CDR3 length: 15 residues. CDR3 nucleotide sequence: TGTGCCAGCAGCCTTCGGCGGGGGGGGCCCTACGAGCAGTACTTC. Its translation is CASSLRRGGPYEQYF. Based on the CDR3 plus reference TRBV28 and TRBJ2-7, the full variable domain is DVKVTQSSRYLVKRTGEKVFLECVQDMDHENMFWYRQDPGLGLRLIYFSYDVKMKEKGDIPEGYSVSREKKERFSLILESASTNQTSMYLCASSLRRGGPYEQYFGPGTRLTVT.

About this clone itself: A junction boundary mismatches the germline segment, possibly from a read error. This chain joins TRBV7-7 and TRBJ2-5, with TRBD1 matching over 7 bases. There are 15 residues in the CDR3. Germline V gene data show CDR1 as SSHAT and CDR2 as FNYEAQ (reference sequence). The CDR3 spells CASSQTGSVSETQYF. The DNA for the CDR3 is TGTGCTAGCAGCCAGACAGGGAGTGTGTCAGAGACCCAGTACTTC.

The rearrangement uses TRBV19 and TRBJ2-7; TRBD2 is a possible D gene (6 bases). This CDR3 spans 13 amino acids. V lost 5 bases and J lost 6, with 14 bases in between. In germline, CDR1 is LNHDA, CDR2 SQIVND (reference sequence). The CDR3 loop is CASSAHRDSEQYF. In DNA, the CDR3 is TGTGCCAGTAGTGCGCACCGGGACTCCGAGCAGTACTTC.

V and J are TRBV30 and TRBJ2-1; 9 bases are a match to TRBD2. The length of the CDR3 is 13 residues. Trimming at V came to 5 bases and at J to 7 bases, leaving 6 bases not matched to a gene. Germline V lookup: CDR1 GTSNPN, CDR2 SVGIG (reference sequence). For the CDR3, the DNA is TGTGCCTGGTCTAGCGGGATTGGGAATGAGCAGTTCTTC. It encodes CAWSSGIGNEQFF.

The V and J genes are TRBV28 and TRBJ1-6, with D possibly TRBD1 on 5 matching bases. The CDR3 loop spans 15 amino acids. CDR1 MDHEN and CDR2 SYDVKM come from the germline V gene. Trimming pared 2 bases from V and 7 bases from J, leaving 12 bases between. This CDR3 reads CASSLQGSLNSPLHF. The CDR3 nucleotides are TGTGCCAGCAGTTTACAGGGATCTTTGAATTCACCCCTCCACTTT.